Given below is one TCR beta chain in context. This record belongs to a study of blood T cells in healthy people across ages. Sample-barcoded 5' priming and a J-beta primer mix drove a second PCR of about 6 to 11 cycles. From the 5' RACE reads, TCRdb called clonotypes with MiXCR, one entry per CDR3 protein. The sample has some 920,000 distinct CDR3 sequences, 51% seen once. This CDR3 region has 15 residues. Looked up from germline, CDR1 is SGHAT and CDR2 is FQNNGV. Trimming stripped 0 bases from V and 4 bases from J, with 12 bases between. The clonotype originates from a woman aged 55-70 years in good health. The material sequenced was blood. The chain joins TRBV11-2 to TRBJ2-5, with no clear D. CDR3 nucleotide sequence: TGTGCCAGCAGCTTAGATTTTAGAACTGGAGAGACCCAGTACTTC. Translation gives CASSLDFRTGETQYF.